The 15 T cell receptor beta chains presented below share a single source sample, sequenced in a study of regulatory T cells in long-lasting Graves disease. Building of the TCR beta libraries involved iRepertoire HTBI primers and Arm-PCR of CDR3 regions. MiXCR, run by TCRdb on the multiplex PCR reads, gives a single entry per CDR3 protein. The sample lists nearly 350,000 distinct CDR3 sequences, about 20% occurring once. Documented time point: persistent/refractory GD, antithyroid drugs over 5 years with positive TRAb. Extracted PBMC RNA gave rise to the TCR library. The source was peripheral blood mononuclear cells (PBMCs), collected when the disease was refractory, from a patient treated with antithyroid drugs. The receptor source for this set is a female donor with Graves disease.

The sample holds a few counts of this clonotype. A single base separates this from a much larger clone, so it may be a read error. The V and J genes are TRBV3-1 and TRBJ1-2; no firm D call. The CDR3 loop spans 14 amino acids. Germline V lookup: CDR1 LGHDT, CDR2 YNNKEL (reference sequence). V shed 8 bases and J shed 8 bases, with 21 bases lying between them. Written as DNA, the CDR3 is TGTGCCAGCGACCACAGAGAAATGATTATCGGCTACACCTTC. Protein sequence: CASDHREMIIGYTF.

This clonotype was counted ten times or more. The chain joins TRBV2 to TRBJ1-1; perhaps TRBD1 as D (5 bases). V lost 3 bases, J lost 5 bases, and 10 bases lay in between. The CDR3 has 13 residues. Germline CDR1 reads SNHLY; CDR2 reads FYNNEI. The CDR3 sequence is CASSEEGWTEAFF. CDR3 nucleotide sequence: TGTGCCAGCAGTGAGGAGGGGTGGACTGAAGCTTTCTTT.

CDR3: CASSPPFPGTGKVNTEAFF. The CDR3 DNA reads TGTGCCAGCAGCCCCCCCTTTCCCGGGACAGGGAAGGTGAACACTGAAGCTTTCTTT. This chain joins TRBV3-1 and TRBJ1-1; 9 bases align to TRBD1. CDR3 length: 19 amino acids. Germline-derived CDR1 and CDR2 are LGHDT and YNNKEL (reference sequence). J lost 0 bases, V lost 4 bases, and 15 bases had no gene match.

The chain recombines TRBV19 with TRBJ1-5, with a tentative D call TRBD1 (5 bases). With 6 bases removed from V and 1 base from J, the gap between germline ends came to 16 bases. The germline gives CDR1 LNHDA, CDR2 SQIVND (reference sequence). The CDR3 is 16 residues long. The CDR3 spells CASRTAGWRSNQPQHF. CDR3 nucleotides: TGTGCCAGTAGAACCGCAGGGTGGAGGAGCAATCAGCCCCAGCATTTT.

This clonotype was picked up a small number of times. The chain carries TRBV4-3 and TRBJ1-6, with D maybe TRBD1 (5 bases). Germline values: CDR1 LGHNA, CDR2 YSLEER. There are 16 residues in the CDR3. Trimming shortened V by 0 bases and J by 3 bases, and 9 bases separated the two germline ends. This CDR3 is CASSQDAQGYNSPLHF. DNA for the CDR3: TGCGCCAGCAGCCAAGACGCGCAGGGCTATAATTCACCCCTCCACTTT.

There are a few counts of this clonotype. One end of the junction varies from germline; a read error may be responsible. This chain connects TRBV10-3 to TRBJ2-5; the match to TRBD2 covers 7 bases. Germline V gene lookup returns CDR1 ENHRY and CDR2 SYGVKD. The CDR3 loop spans 13 amino acids. The CDR3 loop reads CAISRGREEAQYF. Written as DNA, the CDR3 is TGTGCCATCAGCCGGGGGAGGGAAGAGGCCCAGTACTTC.

This clonotype was counted ten times or more. This chain uses TRBV12-3 or TRBV12-4 with TRBJ1-4; D is unresolved. The CDR3 consists of 12 residues. The ends were cut back, 3 bases at V and 8 bases at J, with 7 bases in the middle. The CDR3 sequence: CASSLSREKLFF. Here the CDR3 DNA reads TGTGCCAGCAGTTTGTCCAGGGAAAAACTGTTTTTT.

This clonotype turned up a few times. The gene calls are TRBV6-1 and TRBJ2-3; D is possibly TRBD2 (5 bases). Germline V gives CDR1 MNHNS, CDR2 SASEGT. This CDR3 has 15 residues. The V and J ends lost 4 bases and 0 bases respectively, with 11 bases between them. In nucleotides, the CDR3 is TGTGCCAGCAGTGGAGCCGGGATCAGCACAGATACGCAGTATTTT. Its translation: CASSGAGISTDTQYF.

The chain links TRBV24-1 to TRBJ2-2, with D unclear. The CDR3 extends over 13 amino acids. The ends were cut back, 6 bases at V and 4 bases at J, with 8 bases in the middle. Germline V CDR1 and CDR2: KGHDR, SFDVKD. This CDR3 reads CATSSGPTGELFF. In DNA form, the CDR3 reads TGTGCCACCAGTTCAGGACCCACCGGGGAGCTGTTTTTT.

This clonotype was detected ten times or more. The chain combines TRBV9 with TRBJ1-5; D is undetermined. The CDR3 covers 14 residues. The ends were cut back, 0 bases at V and 4 bases at J, with 8 bases in the middle. From germline, CDR1 is SGDLS and CDR2 YYNGEE. The CDR3 region is CASSVGGDNQPQHF. The CDR3 DNA reads TGTGCCAGCAGCGTAGGCGGGGATAATCAGCCCCAGCATTTT.

This clonotype was found many times. The V and J genes are TRBV10-3 and TRBJ1-1; the D gene is possibly TRBD1 (5 bases). In germline, CDR1 is ENHRY, CDR2 SYGVKD. Trimming removed 2 bases at V and 2 bases at J, with 9 bases between. This CDR3 has 14 residues. The DNA of the CDR3 is TGTGCCATCAGTGAGGCCCGGGACAACACTGAAGCTTTCTTT. Protein sequence: CAISEARDNTEAFF.

Only a few counts were recorded for this clonotype. The junction shows a germline mismatch at one end, possibly a read error. The rearrangement joins TRBV12-3 or TRBV12-4 to TRBJ1-2; D unclear. This CDR3 region has 13 residues. The CDR3 spells CAGSLGGSYGYTF. The CDR3, as DNA: TGTGCCGGCAGTCTTGGCGGTAGCTATGGCTACACCTTC.

The genes are TRBV7-2 and TRBJ2-6; 13 bases match TRBD2. J was trimmed by 0 bases and V by 4 bases; bases with no gene match: 9. The germline V gene encodes CDR1 SGHTA and CDR2 FQGNSA. The CDR3 extends over 20 amino acids. The CDR3 reads CASSSSGLAGVSSGANVLTF. As DNA, the CDR3 is TGTGCCAGCAGCTCCTCTGGACTAGCGGGAGTGAGCTCTGGGGCCAACGTCCTGACTTTC.

The genes are TRBV9 and TRBJ2-1, with a possible D match to TRBD2 (7 bases). V lost 0 bases, J lost 6 bases, and 13 bases lay in between. The germline CDR1 and CDR2 sequences are SGDLS and YYNGEE. This CDR3 has 15 residues. The DNA of the CDR3 is TGTGCCAGCAGCGTAGACGGGGGGCAAAGCAATGAGCAGTTCTTC. It specifies CASSVDGGQSNEQFF.

This chain joins TRBV6-1 and TRBJ2-2; tentatively, D is TRBD2 (6 bases). V gave up 7 bases and J gave up 2 bases, with 14 bases separating them. Germline values: CDR1 MNHNS, CDR2 SASEGT. The CDR3 runs to 15 residues. CDR3 sequence (DNA): TGTGCCAGCAAGGATCGGGGGTACAACACCGGGGAGCTGTTTTTT. This sequence encodes CASKDRGYNTGELFF.